This passage covers 5 T cell receptor beta chains from one sample sequenced in a study of neurological immune-mediated disorders. TCRdb analysed the 5' RACE reads with MiXCR anew, one entry per CDR3 protein. This sample carries tens of thousands of distinct CDR3 sequences, roughly 3.5% of them seen once, and the ten largest clones take more than 2.5%. The specimen was PBMCs. All receptors derive from a woman in her thirties with multiple sclerosis.

Many counts were recorded for this clonotype. The rearrangement joins TRBV5-1 to TRBJ1-6; TRBD1 matches 7 bases. The germline V gene encodes CDR1 SGHRS and CDR2 YFSETQ. The CDR3 extends over 15 amino acids. After removal of 0 bases from V and 7 bases from J, the junction contained 4 bases not matched to a gene. The CDR3 nucleotides are TGCGCCAGCAGCTTGGATCCAGGGGGGAATTCACCCCTCCACTTT. Translated, it gives CASSLDPGGNSPLHF.

This clonotype was seen repeatedly, ten times or more. The chain is built from TRBV29-1 and TRBJ2-7, with unresolved D. The CDR3 is 9 residues long. CDR1 is SQVTM, CDR2 ANQGSEA, per germline. Trimming removed 5 bases from V and 5 bases from J, with 4 bases in between. CDR3 DNA: TGCAGCGTTTCCAACGAGCAGTACTTC. As protein: CSVSNEQYF.

This clonotype was observed at least ten times. The chain couples TRBV24-1 to TRBJ2-2, with TRBD1 matching over 8 bases. The CDR3 is 17 amino acids. CDR1 is KGHDR and CDR2 is SFDVKD in the germline V gene. V lost 3 bases to trimming and J lost 1 base; unmatched junction nucleotides: 6. CDR3 nucleotide sequence: TGTGCCACCAGTGATCGGCGGACAGGGTTGAACACCGGGGAGCTGTTTTTT. Amino acids: CATSDRRTGLNTGELFF.

This clonotype was counted ten times or more. The chain uses TRBV7-9 and TRBJ1-1, with a weak D call TRBD1 (6 bases). The CDR3 is 14 residues long. The germline V gene encodes CDR1 SEHNR and CDR2 FQNEAQ (reference sequence). V lost 2 bases, J lost 1 base, and 8 bases lay in between. This CDR3 reads CASSLQGPNTEAFF. The CDR3 DNA reads TGTGCCAGCAGCTTACAGGGGCCGAACACTGAAGCTTTCTTT.

At least ten counts were recorded for this clonotype. V usage is TRBV20-1 and J usage is TRBJ2-7; tentative D call: TRBD1 (5 bases). Germline V CDR1 and CDR2: DFQATT, SNEGSKA (reference sequence). The V and J ends lost 0 bases and 6 bases respectively, with 9 bases between them. There are 12 residues in the CDR3. This CDR3 reads CSARDKGREQYF. CDR3 nucleotides: TGCAGTGCTAGAGATAAGGGGCGCGAGCAGTACTTC.